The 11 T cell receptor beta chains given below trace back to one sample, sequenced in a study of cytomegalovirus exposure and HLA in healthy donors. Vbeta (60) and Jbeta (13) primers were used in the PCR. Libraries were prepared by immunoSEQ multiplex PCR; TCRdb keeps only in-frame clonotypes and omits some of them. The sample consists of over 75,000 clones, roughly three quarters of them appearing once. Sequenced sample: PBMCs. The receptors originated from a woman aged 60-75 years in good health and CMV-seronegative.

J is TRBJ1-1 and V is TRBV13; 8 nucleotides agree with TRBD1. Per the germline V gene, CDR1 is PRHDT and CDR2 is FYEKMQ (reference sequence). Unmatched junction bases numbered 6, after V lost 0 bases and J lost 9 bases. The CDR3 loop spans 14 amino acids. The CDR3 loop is CASSLGLGDRKAFF. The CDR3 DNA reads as TGTGCCAGCAGCTTAGGCCTAGGGGACAGGAAAGCTTTCTTT.

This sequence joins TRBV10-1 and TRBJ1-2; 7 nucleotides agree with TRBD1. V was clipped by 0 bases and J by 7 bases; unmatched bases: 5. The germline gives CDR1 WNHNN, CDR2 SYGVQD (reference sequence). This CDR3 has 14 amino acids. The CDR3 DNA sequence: TGCGCCAGCAGTGAGTCAACCGACAGGGCTGGCTACACCTTC. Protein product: CASSESTDRAGYTF.

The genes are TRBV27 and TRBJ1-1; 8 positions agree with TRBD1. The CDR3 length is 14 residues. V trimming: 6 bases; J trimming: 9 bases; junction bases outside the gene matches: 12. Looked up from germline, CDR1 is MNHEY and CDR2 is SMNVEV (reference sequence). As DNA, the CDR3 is TGTGCCAGCAGACAGCTATTCGGACAGGGTAAAGCTTTCTTT. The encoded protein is CASRQLFGQGKAFF.

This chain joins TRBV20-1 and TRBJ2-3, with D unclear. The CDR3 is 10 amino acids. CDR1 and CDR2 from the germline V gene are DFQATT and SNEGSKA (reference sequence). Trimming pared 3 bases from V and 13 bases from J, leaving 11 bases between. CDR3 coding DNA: TGCAGTGCTAGGTCCACAGACAAGTATTTT. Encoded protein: CSARSTDKYF.

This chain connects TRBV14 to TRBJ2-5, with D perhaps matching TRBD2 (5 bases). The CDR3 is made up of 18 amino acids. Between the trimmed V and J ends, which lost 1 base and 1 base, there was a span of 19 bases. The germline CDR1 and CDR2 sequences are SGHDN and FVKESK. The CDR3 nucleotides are TGTGCCAGCAGCCAAGGAATCGGGGTCCTAGCAGCCCAAGAGACCCAGTACTTC. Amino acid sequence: CASSQGIGVLAAQETQYF. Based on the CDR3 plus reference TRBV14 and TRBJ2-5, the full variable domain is EAGVTQFPSHSVIEKGQTVTLRCDPISGHDNLYWYRRVMGKEIKFLLHFVKESKQDESGMPNNRFLAERTGGTYSTLKVQPAELEDSGVYFCASSQGIGVLAAQETQYFGPGTRLLVL.

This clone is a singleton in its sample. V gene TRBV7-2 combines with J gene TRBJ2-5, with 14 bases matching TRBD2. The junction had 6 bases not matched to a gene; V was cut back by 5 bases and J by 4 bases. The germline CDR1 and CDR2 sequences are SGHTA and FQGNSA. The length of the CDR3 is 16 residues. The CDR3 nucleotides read TGTGCCAGCAGCGGCGCCGGGACTAGCGGGGGAGAGACCCAGTACTTC. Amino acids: CASSGAGTSGGETQYF. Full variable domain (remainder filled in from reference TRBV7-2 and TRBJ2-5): GAGVSQSPSNKVTEKGKDVELRCDPISGHTALYWYRQSLGQGLEFLIYFQGNSAPDKSGLPSDRFSAERTGGSVSTLTIQRTQQEDSAVYLCASSGAGTSGGETQYFGPGTRLLVL.

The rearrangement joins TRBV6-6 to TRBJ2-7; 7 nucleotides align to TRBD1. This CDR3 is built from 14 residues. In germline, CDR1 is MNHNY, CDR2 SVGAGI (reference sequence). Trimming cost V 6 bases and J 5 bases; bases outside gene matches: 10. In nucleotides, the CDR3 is TGTGCCAGCAGCAGGGGACAGACTCTCCACGAGCAGTACTTC. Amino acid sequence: CASSRGQTLHEQYF.

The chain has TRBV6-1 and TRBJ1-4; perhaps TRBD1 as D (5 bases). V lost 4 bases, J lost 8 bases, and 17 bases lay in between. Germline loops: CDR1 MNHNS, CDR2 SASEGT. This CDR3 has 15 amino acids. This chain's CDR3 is CASSAWTSRGEKLFF. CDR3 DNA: TGTGCCAGCAGTGCCTGGACATCCCGTGGAGAAAAACTGTTTTTT.

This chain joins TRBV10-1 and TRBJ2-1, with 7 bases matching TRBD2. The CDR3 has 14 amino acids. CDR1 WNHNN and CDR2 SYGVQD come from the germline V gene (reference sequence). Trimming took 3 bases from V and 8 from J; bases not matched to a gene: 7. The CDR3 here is CASSDGGRGDEQFF. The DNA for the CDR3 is TGCGCCAGCAGTGATGGCGGGAGAGGCGATGAGCAGTTCTTC.

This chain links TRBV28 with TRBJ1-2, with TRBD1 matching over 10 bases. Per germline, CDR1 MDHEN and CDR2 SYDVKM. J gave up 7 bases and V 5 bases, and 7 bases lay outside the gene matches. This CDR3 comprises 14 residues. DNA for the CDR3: TGTGCCAGCAGTGGGTCCGGGACAGGGGTTGGCTACACCTTC. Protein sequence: CASSGSGTGVGYTF.

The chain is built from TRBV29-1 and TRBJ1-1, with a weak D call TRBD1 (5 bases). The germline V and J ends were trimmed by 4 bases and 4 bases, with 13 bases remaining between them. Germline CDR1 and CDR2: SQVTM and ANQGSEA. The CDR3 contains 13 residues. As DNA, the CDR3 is TGCAGCGTTGTTGGGGGAGGCGGCACTGAAGCTTTCTTT. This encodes CSVVGGGGTEAFF. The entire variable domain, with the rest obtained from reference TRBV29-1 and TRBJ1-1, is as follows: SAVISQKPSRDICQRGTSLTIQCQVDSQVTMMFWYRQQPGQSLTLIATANQGSEATYESGFVIDKFPISRPNLTFSTLTVSNMSPEDSSIYLCSVVGGGGTEAFFGQGTRLTVV.